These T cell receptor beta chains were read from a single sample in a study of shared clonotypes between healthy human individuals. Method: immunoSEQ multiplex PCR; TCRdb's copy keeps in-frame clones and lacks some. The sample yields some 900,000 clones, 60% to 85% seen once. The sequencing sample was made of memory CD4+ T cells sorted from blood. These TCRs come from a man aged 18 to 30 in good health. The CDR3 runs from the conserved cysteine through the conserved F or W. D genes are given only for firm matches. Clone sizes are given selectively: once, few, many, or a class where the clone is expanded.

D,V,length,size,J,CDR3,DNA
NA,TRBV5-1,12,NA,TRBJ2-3,CASSPGTDTQYF,TGCGCCAGCAGCCCCGGCACAGATACGCAGTATTTT
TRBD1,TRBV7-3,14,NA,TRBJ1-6,CASSPTGYNSPLHF,TGTGCCAGCAGCCCGACAGGGTATAATTCACCCCTCCACTTT
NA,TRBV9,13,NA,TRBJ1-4,CASSVVGGEKLFF,TGTGCCAGCAGCGTAGTTGGGGGTGAAAAACTGTTTTTT
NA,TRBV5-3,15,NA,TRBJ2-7,CARSLGRGFSYEQYF,TGTGCCAGAAGCTTGGGACGGGGATTCTCCTACGAGCAGTACTTC
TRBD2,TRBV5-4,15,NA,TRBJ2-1,CASSLSAGDYNEQFF,TGTGCCAGCAGCTTATCAGCGGGGGACTACAATGAGCAGTTCTTC
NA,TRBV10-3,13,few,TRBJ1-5,CAISTESWQPQHF,TGTGCCATCAGTACGGAGTCCTGGCAGCCCCAGCATTTT
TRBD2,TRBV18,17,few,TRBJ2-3,CASSPLSAGGLTDTQYF,TGTGCCAGCTCACCACTTTCAGCGGGGGGACTCACAGATACGCAGTATTTT
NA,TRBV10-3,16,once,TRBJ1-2,CAISESDQGPFYGYTF,TGTGCCATCAGTGAGTCCGATCAGGGGCCCTTCTATGGCTACACCTTC
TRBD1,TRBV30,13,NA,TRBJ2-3,CACSRQGTDTQYF,TGTGCCTGCAGTCGACAGGGGACAGATACGCAGTATTTT
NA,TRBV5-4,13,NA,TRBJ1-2,CASSLAGRQGYTF,TGTGCCAGCAGCTTGGCAGGCCGTCAAGGCTACACCTTC
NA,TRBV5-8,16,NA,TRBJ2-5,CASSLAGRGRKETQYF,TGTGCCAGCAGCTTGGCGGGCCGGGGACGAAAGGAGACCCAGTACTTC
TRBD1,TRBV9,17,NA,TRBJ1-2,CASSVAPRTGDGYGYTF,TGTGCCAGCAGCGTAGCCCCGCGGACAGGGGATGGGTATGGCTACACCTTC
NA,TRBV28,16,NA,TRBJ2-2,CASSLIGPVQTGELFF,TGTGCCAGCAGTTTAATTGGGCCAGTTCAGACCGGGGAGCTGTTTTTT
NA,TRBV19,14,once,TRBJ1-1,CASSLGRWNTEAFF,TGTGCCAGTAGCCTAGGACGGTGGAACACTGAAGCTTTCTTT
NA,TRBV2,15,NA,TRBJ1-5,CASIEQENSNQPQHF,TGTGCCAGCATCGAACAGGAAAATAGCAATCAGCCCCAGCATTTT
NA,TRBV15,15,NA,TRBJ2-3,CATRNIQGNTDTQYF,TGTGCCACCAGGAACATACAGGGAAACACAGATACGCAGTATTTT
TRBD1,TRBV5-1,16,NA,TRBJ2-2,CASSSGTGEGSGELFF,TGCGCCAGCAGCTCCGGGACAGGGGAGGGTTCCGGGGAGCTGTTTTTT
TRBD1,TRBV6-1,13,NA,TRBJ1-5,CASKNEQGQPQHF,TGTGCCAGCAAGAATGAACAGGGGCAGCCCCAGCATTTT
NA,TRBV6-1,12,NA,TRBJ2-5,CASRGSRETQYF,TGTGCCAGCAGAGGCAGTAGAGAGACCCAGTACTTC